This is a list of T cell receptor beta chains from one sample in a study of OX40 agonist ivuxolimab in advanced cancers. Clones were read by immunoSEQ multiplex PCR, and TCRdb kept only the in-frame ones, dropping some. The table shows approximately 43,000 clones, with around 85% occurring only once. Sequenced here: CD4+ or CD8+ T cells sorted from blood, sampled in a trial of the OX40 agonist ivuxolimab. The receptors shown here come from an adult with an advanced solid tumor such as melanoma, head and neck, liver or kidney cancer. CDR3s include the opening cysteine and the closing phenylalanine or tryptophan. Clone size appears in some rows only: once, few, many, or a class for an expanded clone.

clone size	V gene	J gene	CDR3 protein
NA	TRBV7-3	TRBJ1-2	CASTLPGGGIGVDYGYTF
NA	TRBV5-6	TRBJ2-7	CASSQIAGGFYEQYF
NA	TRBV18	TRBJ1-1	CASSPGRGLEAFF
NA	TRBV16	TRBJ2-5	CASSRSDRDETQYF
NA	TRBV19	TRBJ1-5	CASSIGGGQGAGQPQHF
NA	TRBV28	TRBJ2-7	CASRVGLRYYEQYF
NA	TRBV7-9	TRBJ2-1	CASSPGLVRNEQFF
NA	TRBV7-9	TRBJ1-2	CASSGRGYGYTF
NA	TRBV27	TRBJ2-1	CASSLGGSWGGQFF
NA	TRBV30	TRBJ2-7	CAWTLDGIKQYF
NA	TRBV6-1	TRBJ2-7	CASSMRTASYEQYF
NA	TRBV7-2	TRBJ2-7	CASSLAGTGREYF
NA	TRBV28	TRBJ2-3	CASSSTSGILDTQYF
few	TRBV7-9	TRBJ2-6	CASSFLLGSGANVLTF
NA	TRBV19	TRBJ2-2	CASSIGAVGARNTGELFF
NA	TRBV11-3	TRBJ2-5	CASSFGFETQYF
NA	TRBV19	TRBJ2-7	CASSIISSGRVSSYEQYF
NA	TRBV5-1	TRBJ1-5	CASSLGDSPNQPQHF
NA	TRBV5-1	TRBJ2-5	CASSFFRLQETQYF
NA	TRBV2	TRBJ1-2	CASPQSAGTVYGYTF
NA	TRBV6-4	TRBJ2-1	CASLYNEQFF
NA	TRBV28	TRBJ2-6	CASKGQGLSGANVLTF
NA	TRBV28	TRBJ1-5	CASSLLQNNQPQHF
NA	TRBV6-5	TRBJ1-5	CASRPGTANQPQHF
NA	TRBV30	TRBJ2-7	CAWSVALPGGAPYEQYF
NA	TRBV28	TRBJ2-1	CASRARKVPPPPEQFF
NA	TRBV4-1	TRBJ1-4	CASSQPREGNEKLFF
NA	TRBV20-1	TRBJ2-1	CSALREGEQFF
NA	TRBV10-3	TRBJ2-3	CAISPASDTQYF
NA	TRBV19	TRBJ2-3	CASSREGSNTQYF
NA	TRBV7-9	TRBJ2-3	CASSLTKTPDTQYF
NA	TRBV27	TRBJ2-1	CASSLLTGGVGNEQFF
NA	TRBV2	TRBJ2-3	CASNRQEDTQYF
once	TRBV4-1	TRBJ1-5	CASSRGSLLQGRNQPQHF
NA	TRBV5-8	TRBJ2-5	CASSFEETQYF
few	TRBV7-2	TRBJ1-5	CASSFGHPNQPQHF
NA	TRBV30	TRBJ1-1	CAWRGGEMKAFF
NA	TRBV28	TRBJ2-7	CASNEEGGHPYEQYF
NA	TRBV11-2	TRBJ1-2	CASSSADRAGGYTF
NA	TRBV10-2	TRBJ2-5	CASSQTGEETQYF
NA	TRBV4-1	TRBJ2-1	CASSQSPGLLGNEQFF
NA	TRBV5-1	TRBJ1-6	CASSMTVNNSPLHF
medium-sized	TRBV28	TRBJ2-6	CASVWGSGANVLTF
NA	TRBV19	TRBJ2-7	CASSKDRGYEQYF
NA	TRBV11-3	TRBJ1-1	CASSNPVGASLNTEAFF
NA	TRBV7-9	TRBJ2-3	CASREEGWADTQYF
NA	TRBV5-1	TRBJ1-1	CASSLVMTVGTEAFF
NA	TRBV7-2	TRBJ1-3	CASSLGRLNSGNTIYF
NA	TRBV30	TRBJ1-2	CAWSDSDNYGYTF
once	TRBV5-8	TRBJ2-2	CASSFLRTSGKITGELFF
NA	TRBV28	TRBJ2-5	CASKSSGKIRETQYF